The sequence of this T cell receptor beta chain was determined in a study of glioma-infiltrating T cells after dendritic cell vaccination. At the level of the study: Between about 2002 and 2012, patients got autologous tumor lysate-pulsed dendritic cell vaccines. Autologous tumor lysate was loaded overnight onto monocyte-derived dendritic cells grown about seven days with IL-4 and GM-CSF. Regarding the study as a whole: Estimated pretreatment TIL content predicted outcome after dendritic cell vaccination.

About this clone itself: Its specificity is not known.

The primer mix had 60 V beta and 13 J beta primers. Clones were read by immunoSEQ multiplex PCR, and TCRdb kept only the in-frame ones, dropping some. The sample yields about 92,000 clones, about nine tenths seen once. The CDR3 extends over 17 amino acids. This sequence originates from a human donor with glioblastoma. Sequenced material: blood, taken before dendritic cell vaccination. The chain uses TRBV21-1 and TRBJ2-7; the D call of TRBD2 is as the table states it, not checked on the DNA. TRBV21-1 is annotated as a pseudogene. The chain's CDR3 is CASNHGSPPSISYEQYF. The CDR3 DNA follows: TGTGCCAGCAACCACGGGTCCCCACCCTCCATCTCGTACGAGCAGTACTTC.